A single sample is the source of the 10 T cell receptor beta chains below, sequenced in a study of blood T cells in healthy people across ages (dated by TCRdb to the mid-2010s). The protocol used for the library was 5' RACE. The second PCR ran for about 6 to 11 cycles and used a J-beta primer mix along with a sample-barcoded 5' primer. TCRdb reprocessing: public reads trimmed at Q25 with fastp, clones called with MiXCR, in-frame beta chains kept. Rows with one shared CDR3 protein collapse into an entry with the most common genes and DNA. This sample comprises 1,800,000 or so distinct CDR3 sequences, 35% to 50% of them detected only once. The top ten clones comprise roughly 23% of the sample. The sequencing sample was made of blood. All receptors derive from a human donor in good health.

This clonotype was counted only a few times. The genes are TRBV11-2 and TRBJ1-2, with unresolved D. The CDR3 is 16 residues long. Germline V gives CDR1 SGHAT, CDR2 FQNNGV. V was cut by 5 bases and J by 2 bases, with 18 bases left in between. The CDR3: CASSPPTDWGNYGYTF. The CDR3 nucleotides are TGTGCCAGCAGCCCACCGACGGATTGGGGAAACTATGGCTACACCTTC.

This chain joins TRBV4-1 and TRBJ1-4; D not resolved. Trimming pared 0 bases from V and 0 bases from J, leaving 11 bases between. The CDR3 length is 17 residues. Germline lookup yields CDR1 MGHRA and CDR2 YSYEKL. The CDR3 reads CASSQEGSPATNEKLFF. CDR3 coding DNA: TGCGCCAGCAGCCAAGAAGGCAGCCCAGCAACTAATGAAAAACTGTTTTTT.

V usage is TRBV7-6 and J usage is TRBJ1-2; 8 bases line up with TRBD1. Germline CDR1 is SGHVS and CDR2 is FNYEAQ. There are 16 residues in the CDR3. With V trimmed by 5 bases and J by 8 bases, 16 bases remained unmatched. The CDR3, as DNA: TGTGCCAGCAGCCCTTCACGCGGCAGGGGGCGCGGCGGCTACACCTTC. Translation: CASSPSRGRGRGGYTF.

This chain links TRBV5-1 with TRBJ2-7, with a weak D call TRBD1 (6 bases). The J call is in doubt because the DNA end fits TRBJ2-4 better. The CDR3 is 16 residues long. Germline CDR1 reads SGHRS; CDR2 reads YFSETQ. CDR3: CASRRDTGSGLNIQYF. Written as DNA, the CDR3 is TGCGCCAGCAGGAGGGACACTGGATCGGGGTTAAACATTCAGTACTTC.

This clonotype was detected only a few times. The chain joins TRBV7-6 to TRBJ2-5; D is ambiguous. The CDR3 runs 14 residues. Germline CDR1 and CDR2: SGHVS and FNYEAQ. V gave up 5 bases and J gave up 4 bases, with 14 bases separating them. DNA for the CDR3: TGTGCCAGCAGCAATGGGTGGGGTGCAGAGACCCAGTACTTC. Residues: CASSNGWGAETQYF. Together with reference TRBV7-6 and TRBJ2-5, the CDR3 gives the full variable domain: GAGVSQSPRYKVTKRGQDVALRCDPISGHVSLYWYRQALGQGPEFLTYFNYEAQQDKSGLPNDRFSAERPEGSISTLTIQRTEQRDSAMYRCASSNGWGAETQYFGPGTRLLVL.

This clonotype was seen only a few times. The chain couples TRBV7-2 to TRBJ2-7; D is unresolved. The CDR3 consists of 15 residues. Germline assignment: CDR1 SGHTA and CDR2 FQGNSA. V lost 2 bases to trimming and J lost 0 bases, with 11 bases between them. CDR3 amino acids: CASSLYTRSSYEQYF. CDR3 in DNA: TGTGCCAGCAGCTTATATACCAGGAGCTCCTACGAGCAGTACTTC.

The chain combines TRBV29-1 with TRBJ2-1, with D possibly matching TRBD1 (6 bases). The germline V gene encodes CDR1 SQVTM and CDR2 ANQGSEA. The CDR3 loop spans 13 amino acids. Deletions cut 4 bases from V and 7 bases from J, with 14 bases between. The CDR3 DNA is TGCAGCGTTGGCCCCGGGACATTGAATGAGCAGTTCTTC. It translates to CSVGPGTLNEQFF.

V usage is TRBV28 and J usage is TRBJ2-1; a weak D match, TRBD2 (5 bases). The V gene's germline CDR1 is MDHEN and CDR2 SYDVKM. The CDR3 length is 14 residues. Trimming stripped 7 bases from V and 8 bases from J, with 18 bases between. The DNA of the CDR3 is TGTGCCAGCAACTCGGGGAGCGAATACGATGAGCAGTTCTTC. It specifies CASNSGSEYDEQFF.

In its sample, this clonotype was seen a few times. This sequence joins TRBV7-9 and TRBJ2-2; D is tentatively TRBD1 or TRBD2 (6 bases each). CDR3 length: 15 amino acids. The germline CDR1 and CDR2 sequences are SEHNR and FQNEAQ (reference sequence). V was clipped by 0 bases and J by 6 bases, with 11 bases between them. The CDR3 region is CASSLAGGVPGELFF. The CDR3 nucleotides read TGTGCCAGCAGCTTAGCCGGGGGCGTCCCCGGGGAGCTGTTTTTT.

In its sample, this clonotype was seen once. The chain combines TRBV5-6 with TRBJ2-5, with D possibly matching TRBD2 (5 bases). The CDR3 length is 11 residues. Trimming took 7 bases from V and 12 from J, leaving 16 bases between them. CDR1 is SGHDT, CDR2 YYEEEE, per germline. The CDR3 DNA reads TGTGCCAGCGACCGCGGAGGCACCGAGTACTTC. It yields the protein CASDRGGTEYF.